This is a list of T cell receptor beta chains from one sample in a study of cytomegalovirus exposure and HLA in healthy donors. This table comes from immunoSEQ multiplex PCR, and its TCRdb copy is limited to in-frame clones, with some not included. The sample holds around 120,000 clones, around 80% seen once. Sequenced input: PBMCs. Source of these receptors: a woman aged 40 to 50 in good health and CMV-seropositive. CDR3s include the opening cysteine and the closing phenylalanine or tryptophan. Fields, in order: V gene, clone size, J gene, D gene, CDR3 DNA, CDR3 protein. The D gene is left open where the match is weak. The size entry is marked missing in some rows and otherwise reads once, few, many or a size class.

V gene: TRBV19
clone size: NA
J gene: TRBJ1-5
D gene: NA
CDR3 DNA: TGTGCCAGTAGCCGCCAATCAATCGGGGGCGGGAGGAGCAATCAGCCCCAGCATTTT
CDR3 protein: CASSRQSIGGGRSNQPQHF

V gene: TRBV29-1
clone size: NA
J gene: TRBJ1-2
D gene: NA
CDR3 DNA: TGCAGCGTTGTTGTAAGGGCGGAAGGGAGCTATGGCTACACCTTC
CDR3 protein: CSVVVRAEGSYGYTF

V gene: TRBV2
clone size: once
J gene: TRBJ1-1
D gene: NA
CDR3 DNA: TGTGCCAGCAGGACAGAGAAGAACACTGAAGCTTTCTTT
CDR3 protein: CASRTEKNTEAFF

V gene: TRBV30
clone size: NA
J gene: TRBJ2-1
D gene: NA
CDR3 DNA: TGTGCCTGGAGTGTACTGAGTGAGCAGTTCTTC
CDR3 protein: CAWSVLSEQFF

V gene: TRBV6-1
clone size: NA
J gene: TRBJ2-2
D gene: NA
CDR3 DNA: TGTGCCAGCATCGCGAGGGAGGCCGGCACCGGGGAGCTGTTTTTT
CDR3 protein: CASIAREAGTGELFF

V gene: TRBV5-4
clone size: NA
J gene: TRBJ2-7
D gene: TRBD2
CDR3 DNA: TGTGCCAGCTCATCAGCGGGGACCCGTCTCGAGCAGTACTTC
CDR3 protein: CASSSAGTRLEQYF

V gene: TRBV6-5
clone size: NA
J gene: TRBJ1-2
D gene: NA
CDR3 DNA: TGTGCCAGCAGTTACCTCCGTACCAACAGGAACTATGGCTACACCTTC
CDR3 protein: CASSYLRTNRNYGYTF

V gene: TRBV5-4
clone size: NA
J gene: TRBJ2-5
D gene: TRBD2
CDR3 DNA: TGTGCCAGCAGCTTGGTAGCGGGGGATAAAGAGACCCAGTACTTC
CDR3 protein: CASSLVAGDKETQYF

V gene: TRBV18
clone size: NA
J gene: TRBJ2-2
D gene: TRBD2
CDR3 DNA: TGTGCCAGCTCATCTAGCGGGCTTAACACCGGGGAGCTGTTTTTT
CDR3 protein: CASSSSGLNTGELFF

V gene: TRBV4-2
clone size: NA
J gene: TRBJ2-3
D gene: NA
CDR3 DNA: TGTGCCAGCAGCCAAGATCTGCGTTCGGGGGACACAGATACGCAGTATTTT
CDR3 protein: CASSQDLRSGDTDTQYF